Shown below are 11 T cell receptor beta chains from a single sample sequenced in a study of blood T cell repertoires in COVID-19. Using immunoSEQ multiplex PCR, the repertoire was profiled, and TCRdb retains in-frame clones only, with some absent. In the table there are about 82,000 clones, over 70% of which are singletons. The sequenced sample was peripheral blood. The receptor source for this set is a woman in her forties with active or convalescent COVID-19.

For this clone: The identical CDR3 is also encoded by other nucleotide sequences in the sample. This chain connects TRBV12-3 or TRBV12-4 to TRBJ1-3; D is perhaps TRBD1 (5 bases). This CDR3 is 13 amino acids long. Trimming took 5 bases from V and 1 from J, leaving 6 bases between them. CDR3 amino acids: CASSQGSGNTIYF. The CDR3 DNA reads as TGTGCCAGCAGTCAGGGATCTGGAAACACCATATATTTT.

CDR3 amino acids: CASSVAPVAGLGYTF. CDR3 nucleotides: TGTGCCAGCAGCGTAGCCCCCGTTGCAGGCCTTGGCTACACCTTC. The chain is built from TRBV9 and TRBJ1-2; no definite D call. V was clipped by 0 bases and J by 7 bases, with 16 bases between them. Germline V gives CDR1 SGDLS, CDR2 YYNGEE. The length of the CDR3 is 15 residues.

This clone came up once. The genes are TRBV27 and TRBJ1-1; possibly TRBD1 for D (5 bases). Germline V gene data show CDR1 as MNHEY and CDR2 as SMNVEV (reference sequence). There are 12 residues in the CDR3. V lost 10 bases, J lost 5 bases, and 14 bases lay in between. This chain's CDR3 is CAIPIGGTEAFF. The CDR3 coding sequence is TGTGCCATACCGATCGGGGGGACTGAAGCTTTCTTT.

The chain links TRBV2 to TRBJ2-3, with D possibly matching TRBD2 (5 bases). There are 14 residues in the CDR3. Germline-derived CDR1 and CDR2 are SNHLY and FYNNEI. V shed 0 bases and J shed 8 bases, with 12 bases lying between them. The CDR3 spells CASSEAIGLPTQYF. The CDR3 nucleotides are TGTGCCAGCAGTGAAGCGATCGGACTTCCTACGCAGTATTTT.

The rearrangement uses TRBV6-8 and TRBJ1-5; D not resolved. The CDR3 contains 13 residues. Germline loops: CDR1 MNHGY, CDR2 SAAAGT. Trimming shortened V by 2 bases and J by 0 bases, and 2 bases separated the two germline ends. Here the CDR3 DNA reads TGTGCCAGCAGTTACCGTAGCAATCAGCCCCAGCATTTT. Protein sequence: CASSYRSNQPQHF.

This CDR3 reads CASSLRLAGGRGNEQFF. CDR3 DNA: TGTGCCAGCAGCTTGAGACTAGCGGGAGGGAGGGGCAATGAGCAGTTCTTC. The chain joins TRBV5-6 to TRBJ2-1; 14 bases are shared with TRBD2. Germline-derived CDR1 and CDR2 are SGHDT and YYEEEE. The CDR3 is made up of 17 amino acids. The J segment lost 6 bases and the V segment lost 1 base, leaving 6 bases of the junction unmatched.

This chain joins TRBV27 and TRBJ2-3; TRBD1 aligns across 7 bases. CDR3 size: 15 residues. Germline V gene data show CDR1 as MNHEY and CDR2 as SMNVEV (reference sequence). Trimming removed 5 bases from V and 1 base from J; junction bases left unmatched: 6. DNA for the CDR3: TGTGCCAGCAGTCCCGACAGGGTAGGCACAGATACGCAGTATTTT. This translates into CASSPDRVGTDTQYF.

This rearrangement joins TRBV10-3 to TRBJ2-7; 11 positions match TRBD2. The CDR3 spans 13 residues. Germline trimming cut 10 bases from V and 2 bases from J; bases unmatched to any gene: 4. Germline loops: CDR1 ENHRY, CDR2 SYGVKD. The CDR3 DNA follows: TGTGCCACCGGACTAGCGGGTCCCTACGAGCAGTACTTC. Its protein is CATGLAGPYEQYF.

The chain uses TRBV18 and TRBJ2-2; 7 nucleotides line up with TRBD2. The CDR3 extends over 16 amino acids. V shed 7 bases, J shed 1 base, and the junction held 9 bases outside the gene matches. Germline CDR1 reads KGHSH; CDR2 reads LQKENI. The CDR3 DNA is TGTGCCAGCTTTCGCTCTCTAGCGGAGAACACCGGGGAGCTGTTTTTT. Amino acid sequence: CASFRSLAENTGELFF.

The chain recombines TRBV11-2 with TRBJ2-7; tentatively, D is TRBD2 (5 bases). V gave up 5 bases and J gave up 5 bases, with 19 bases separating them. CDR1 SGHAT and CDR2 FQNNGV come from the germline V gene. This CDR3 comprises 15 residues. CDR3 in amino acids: CASSPTGELSDEQYF. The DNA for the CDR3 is TGTGCCAGCAGCCCCACCGGGGAGCTCTCGGACGAGCAGTACTTC.

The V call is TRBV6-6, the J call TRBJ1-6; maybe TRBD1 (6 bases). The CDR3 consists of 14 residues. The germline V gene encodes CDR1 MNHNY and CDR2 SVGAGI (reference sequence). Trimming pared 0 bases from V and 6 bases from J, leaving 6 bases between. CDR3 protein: CASSYSQGNSPLHF. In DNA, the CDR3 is TGTGCCAGCAGTTACTCACAGGGTAATTCACCCCTCCACTTT.